This passage covers 16 T cell receptor beta chains from one sample sequenced in a study of shared clonotypes between healthy human individuals. The method was immunoSEQ multiplex PCR; TCRdb's version includes in-frame clones alone and lacks a portion of them. The sample shows about 1 million clones, around 75% of them seen only once. The material sequenced was memory CD4+ T cells sorted from blood. The subset: CD45RA-negative fraction. The origin of the receptors is a man aged 18 to 35 in good health.

The rearrangement joins TRBV19 to TRBJ1-1, with D unresolved. Trimming left V 5 bases short and J 1 base short, with 8 bases between. Per germline, CDR1 LNHDA and CDR2 SQIVND (reference sequence). The CDR3 is 13 amino acids. The CDR3 nucleotides read TGTGCCAGTAGTCCAACTAGGAACACTGAAGCTTTCTTT. It yields the protein CASSPTRNTEAFF.

V and J are TRBV5-1 and TRBJ2-1, with D tentatively TRBD2 (6 bases). Germline assignment: CDR1 SGHRS and CDR2 YFSETQ. Trimming took 4 bases from V and 0 from J, leaving 17 bases between them. The CDR3 totals 17 residues. Here the CDR3 reads CASSLTSRGSSYNEQFF. In DNA form, the CDR3 reads TGCGCCAGCAGCCTAACAAGTCGGGGGAGCTCCTACAATGAGCAGTTCTTC.

Concerning this clone: At one of its ends the junction is not consistent with the germline gene, which may arise from a read error. This chain links TRBV7-7 with TRBJ1-2; tentative D call: TRBD1 (5 bases). Germline V gene sequence: CDR1 SSHAT, CDR2 FNYEAQ (reference sequence). The CDR3 has 15 residues. The CDR3 spells CASSRTKRGGYGYTF. DNA for the CDR3: TGTGCTAGCAGCCGTACGAAGAGGGGAGGCTATGGCTACACCTTC.

This clone has just a few counts. The DNA of the CDR3 is TGTGCCAGCAGCCAACTTGCCGGGACTAGCGGGAGAAGTTACGAGCAGTACTTC. Residues: CASSQLAGTSGRSYEQYF. J is TRBJ2-7 and V is TRBV14; 14 bases agree with TRBD2. Trimming took 2 bases from V and 4 from J; bases not matched to a gene: 10. Germline lookup yields CDR1 SGHDN and CDR2 FVKESK. The CDR3 has 18 amino acids. The full variable domain, in which reference TRBV14 and TRBJ2-7 provide the parts outside the CDR3, is EAGVTQFPSHSVIEKGQTVTLRCDPISGHDNLYWYRRVMGKEIKFLLHFVKESKQDESGMPNNRFLAERTGGTYSTLKVQPAELEDSGVYFCASSQLAGTSGRSYEQYFGPGTRLTVT.

This clone came up many times. V and J are TRBV5-4 and TRBJ2-7, with TRBD2 identical over 9 bases. V shed 0 bases and J 3 bases; nucleotides not matched to a gene: 7. CDR1 is SGHNT and CDR2 is YYREEE in the germline V gene (reference sequence). This CDR3 is 16 amino acids long. The CDR3 reads CASSLAASGNVYEQYF. CDR3 bases: TGTGCCAGCAGCTTGGCGGCTAGCGGGAATGTCTACGAGCAGTACTTC.

This chain connects TRBV6-6 to TRBJ1-1, with TRBD1 as a possible D gene (5 bases). The V gene lost 8 bases and the J gene lost 5 bases, with 12 bases spanning the gap. The germline CDR1 and CDR2 sequences are MNHNY and SVGAGI (reference sequence). This CDR3 has 12 amino acids. Here the CDR3 DNA reads TGTGCCAGCGGGTCCCCAGGGACTGAAGCTTTCTTT. This codes for CASGSPGTEAFF.

The chain is built from TRBV5-4 and TRBJ2-3, with 12 bases lining up with TRBD2. The CDR3 is 16 residues long. The J segment lost 5 bases and the V segment lost 4 bases, leaving 8 bases of the junction unmatched. Germline CDR1 reads SGHNT; CDR2 reads YYREEE (reference sequence). The CDR3 nucleotides are TGTGCCAGCAGCGCCCCTAGCGGGAGGGCGGAAGATACGCAGTATTTT. Amino acids: CASSAPSGRAEDTQYF.

This clone was counted between two and nine times. This rearrangement joins TRBV28 to TRBJ1-5; 7 positions match TRBD1. The germline V gene has CDR1 MDHEN and CDR2 SYDVKM. This CDR3 has 15 amino acids. V lost 2 bases to trimming and J lost 4 bases; unmatched junction nucleotides: 5. The CDR3 region is CASSLGGQRNQPQHF. The CDR3 bases are TGTGCCAGCAGTTTAGGGGGACAGAGGAATCAGCCCCAGCATTTT.

The chain links TRBV7-2 to TRBJ2-7; D not resolved. The CDR3 runs 14 residues. The V gene lost 1 base and the J gene lost 3 bases, with 10 bases spanning the gap. Germline V gene data show CDR1 as SGHTA and CDR2 as FQGNSA. In DNA form, the CDR3 reads TGTGCCAGCAGCTTAGGGCCGCGGATCTACGAGCAGTACTTC. This sequence encodes CASSLGPRIYEQYF.

This rearrangement joins TRBV9 to TRBJ2-3; 12 positions agree with TRBD2. Germline V lookup: CDR1 SGDLS, CDR2 YYNGEE. V lost 4 bases and J lost 2; bases outside the gene matches: 2. The CDR3 runs 15 residues. For the CDR3, the DNA is TGTGCCAGCAGCTGGACTAGCGGGGCCACAGATACGCAGTATTTT. It specifies CASSWTSGATDTQYF.

The chain is built from TRBV5-6 and TRBJ2-7; 10 bases are a match to TRBD1. The trim removed 4 bases at V and 4 bases at J, leaving 5 bases unmatched. This CDR3 has 14 residues. Germline V gene lookup returns CDR1 SGHDT and CDR2 YYEEEE. The CDR3 sequence is CASSKTGGDYEQYF. The CDR3 DNA reads TGTGCCAGCAGCAAGACAGGGGGCGATTACGAGCAGTACTTC.

The chain uses TRBV18 and TRBJ2-5; 7 positions agree with TRBD2. The CDR3 totals 13 residues. J gave up 5 bases and V 5 bases, and 5 bases lay outside the gene matches. Germline V gene lookup returns CDR1 KGHSH and CDR2 LQKENI. CDR3: CASSNLAVETQYF. CDR3 coding DNA: TGTGCCAGCTCAAACCTAGCGGTGGAGACCCAGTACTTC.

The chain employs TRBV5-4 and TRBJ1-4; 7 nucleotides agree with TRBD1. This CDR3 is built from 13 residues. Germline CDR1 SGHNT, CDR2 YYREEE (reference sequence). J gave up 11 bases and V 0 bases, and 4 bases lay outside the gene matches. CDR3 protein: CASSLGRQGKLFF. The CDR3 region has the DNA TGTGCCAGCAGCTTGGGTCGACAGGGTAAACTGTTTTTT.

On this clone: This CDR3 is also generated by other DNA sequences in the sample. The V gene is TRBV19, the J gene TRBJ2-7, with D possibly TRBD1 on 5 matching bases. Looked up from germline, CDR1 is LNHDA and CDR2 is SQIVND (reference sequence). The CDR3 length is 13 residues. V lost 3 bases, J lost 1 base, and 7 bases lay in between. CDR3 bases: TGTGCCAGTAGTATCCAGGGATCCTACGAGCAGTACTTC. Translated, it gives CASSIQGSYEQYF.

The V gene is TRBV6-6, the J gene TRBJ2-1; the match to TRBD1 covers 9 bases. The CDR3 extends over 14 amino acids. The junction had 8 bases not matched to a gene; V was cut back by 5 bases and J by 9 bases. Germline V gene data show CDR1 as MNHNY and CDR2 as SVGAGI (reference sequence). The CDR3 DNA reads as TGTGCCAGCAGTCCGTTGGACAGGGGTAGTGAGCAGTTCTTC. It yields the protein CASSPLDRGSEQFF.

This clone showed up just once. This rearrangement joins TRBV2 to TRBJ2-7, with 9 positions matching TRBD1. The CDR3 has 13 amino acids. Germline V gives CDR1 SNHLY, CDR2 FYNNEI. The V and J ends lost 6 bases and 2 bases, in that order; junction bases with no gene match: 2. The CDR3 loop is CASRTGGTYEQYF. The DNA for the CDR3 is TGTGCCAGCAGAACAGGGGGCACCTACGAGCAGTACTTC.